This TCR beta chain is from a study of cytomegalovirus exposure and HLA in healthy donors. Study-level results: A later look showed TCR association rates differing by HLA locus, highest for DRB1 and lowest for HLA-C.

The study sampled nominally healthy donors, though unrecorded immune exposures were likely. In the case of this clone: Its antigen remains unknown.

Germline loops: CDR1 SGHRS, CDR2 YFSETQ. The CDR3 spans 17 residues. Trimming took 4 bases from V and 0 from J; bases not matched to a gene: 6. A multiplex PCR was run with 60 Vbeta primers and 13 Jbeta primers. Sequencing used immunoSEQ multiplex PCR; TCRdb keeps in-frame clones, though not all of them. This listing includes 130,000 to 150,000 clones. The genes are TRBV5-1 and TRBJ1-6, with 8 bases identical to TRBD1. The sequence was collected from a middle-aged man in good health and CMV-seronegative. Sequencing was carried out using PBMCs. The CDR3 sequence: CASSDRTGSSYNSPLHF. Here the CDR3 DNA reads TGCGCCAGCAGCGATAGGACAGGGAGCTCCTATAATTCACCCCTCCACTTT.